This TCR beta chain appears in the sequencing data of a study of T cell clusters in autoimmune cytopenias. TRB amplification used 250 ng of peripheral blood genomic DNA. Multiplex touch-down PCR amplified TRB using TRB-A and TRB-B pools in one tube. TCRdb re-called the multiplex PCR reads and shows each CDR3 protein once, DNA omitted. The sample's table shows some 4,900 distinct CDR3 sequences. The CDR3 sequence is 13 residues long. Germline V gene lookup returns CDR1 SGHRS and CDR2 YFSETQ. The data also belong to a second study, concerning T cell repertoires in aging, cancer and after chemotherapy.

The specimen was peripheral blood. The sequence was obtained from a human donor in good health. The chain recombines TRBV5-1 with TRBJ1-5. CDR3 sequence reads: CASSDGGNQPQHF.